Listed below are T cell receptor beta chains from one sample, sequenced in a study of molecular identifiers for immune sequencing clone quantification. Via MiXCR, TCRdb re-called the PCR reads, giving one row per CDR3 protein. The sample holds 490,000 or so distinct CDR3 sequences; roughly a fifth are singletons and the top ten take approximately 0.84%. Sequencing used naive CD8+ T cells from blood, with Jurkat cell RNA spiked in. These receptors were obtained from a human donor in good health. Some libraries in this study had Jurkat cell RNA spiked in. The conserved cysteine and the conserved F or W are not part of the CDR3 here. Fields, in order: J gene, V gene, CDR3 protein.

TRBJ1-1,TRBV12-3/TRBV12-4,ASSPGRRAEAF
TRBJ2-5,TRBV7-9,ASSSIAGAGTQY
TRBJ2-3,TRBV19,ASSVEVAGVSTDTQY
TRBJ1-4,TRBV12-3/TRBV12-4,ASSPPPGWSANEKLF
TRBJ2-7,TRBV29-1,SVEGLAGVYEQY
TRBJ1-1,TRBV7-6,ASSLETNTEAF
TRBJ2-7,TRBV7-6,ASSLDDRGAYEQY
TRBJ2-7,TRBV4-3,ASSQERGGGYEQY
TRBJ2-7,TRBV12-3/TRBV12-4,ASRVEGGQGYEQY
TRBJ2-1,TRBV27,ASSLAAGGLNEQF
TRBJ2-7,TRBV13,ASSPGRYEQY
TRBJ1-1,TRBV9,ASSPGGGPEAF
TRBJ1-6,TRBV12-5,ASGLDPSPLH
TRBJ2-1,TRBV7-2,ASSSRTGGLYNEQF
TRBJ1-2,TRBV6-6,ASSYFGPTYGYT
TRBJ2-5,TRBV7-9,ASSLKLEGRETQY
TRBJ2-7,TRBV14,ASSQAEQSYEQY
TRBJ2-1,TRBV24-1,ATSENNREFEQF
TRBJ2-5,TRBV27,ASSLWGQQETQY
TRBJ2-5,TRBV19,ASSIDSETQY
TRBJ2-1,TRBV5-4,ASSPGLAGVRAYNEQF
TRBJ2-3,TRBV13,ASSAGLAGDTQY
TRBJ2-1,TRBV24-1,ATSDFRDEQF
TRBJ1-1,TRBV6-6,ASSYLQMNTEAF
TRBJ1-2,TRBV12-3/TRBV12-4,ASSLLAAGPGYT
TRBJ1-1,TRBV27,ASSLSRTGGAF
TRBJ2-3,TRBV29-1,SVENLGGGVTDTQY
TRBJ2-7,TRBV19,ASSISGLTYEQY
TRBJ1-6,TRBV7-9,ASSLGAASGYSPLH
TRBJ1-5,TRBV5-6,ASSLAGDRHQPQH
TRBJ2-3,TRBV6-1,ASSEVLGDTQY
TRBJ2-7,TRBV10-3,AISESSYEQY
TRBJ2-7,TRBV20-1,SAREILGRAGFAQY
TRBJ2-5,TRBV5-1,ASSLRSGSGETQY
TRBJ2-2,TRBV6-2/TRBV6-3,ASRGLAGLGANTGELF
TRBJ2-2,TRBV27,ASSLWGITGELF
TRBJ2-7,TRBV20-1,SATWTSGSYEQY
TRBJ1-2,TRBV12-3/TRBV12-4,ASSLARLGSNYGYT
TRBJ1-5,TRBV4-1,ASSPLQGEYQPQH
TRBJ2-7,TRBV20-1,SVKPLSQGSGEQY